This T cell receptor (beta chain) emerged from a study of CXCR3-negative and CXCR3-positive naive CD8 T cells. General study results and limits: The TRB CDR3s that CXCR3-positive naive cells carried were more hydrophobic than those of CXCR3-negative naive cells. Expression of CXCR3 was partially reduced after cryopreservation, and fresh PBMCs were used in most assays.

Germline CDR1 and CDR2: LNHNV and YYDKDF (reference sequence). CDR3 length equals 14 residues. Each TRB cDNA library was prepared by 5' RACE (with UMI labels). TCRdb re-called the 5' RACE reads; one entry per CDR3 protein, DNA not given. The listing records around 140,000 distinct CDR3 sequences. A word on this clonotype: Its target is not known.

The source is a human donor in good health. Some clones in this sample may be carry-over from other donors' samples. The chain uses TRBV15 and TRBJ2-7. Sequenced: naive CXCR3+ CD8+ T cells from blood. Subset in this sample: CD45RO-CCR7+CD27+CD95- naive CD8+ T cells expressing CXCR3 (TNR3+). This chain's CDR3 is CATSPAPGSYEQYF.